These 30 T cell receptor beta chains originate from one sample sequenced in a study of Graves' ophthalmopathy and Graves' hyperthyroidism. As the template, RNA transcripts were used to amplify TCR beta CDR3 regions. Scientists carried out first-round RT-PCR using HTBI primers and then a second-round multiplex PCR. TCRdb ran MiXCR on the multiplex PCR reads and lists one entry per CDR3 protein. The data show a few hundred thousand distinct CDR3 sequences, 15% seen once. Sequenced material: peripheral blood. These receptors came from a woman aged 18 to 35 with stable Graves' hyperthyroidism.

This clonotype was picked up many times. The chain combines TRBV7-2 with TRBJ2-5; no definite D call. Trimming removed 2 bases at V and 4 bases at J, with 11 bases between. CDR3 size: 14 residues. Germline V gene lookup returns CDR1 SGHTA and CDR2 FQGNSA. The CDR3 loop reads CASSLSLGAETQYF. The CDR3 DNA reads TGTGCCAGCAGCTTATCTCTGGGTGCAGAGACCCAGTACTTC.

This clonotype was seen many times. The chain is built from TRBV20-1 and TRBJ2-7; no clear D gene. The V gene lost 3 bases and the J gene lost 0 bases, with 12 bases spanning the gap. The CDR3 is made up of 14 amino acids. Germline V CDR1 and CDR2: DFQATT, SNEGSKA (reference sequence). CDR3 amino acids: CSASPGPISYEQYF. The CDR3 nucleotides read TGCAGTGCTAGTCCGGGCCCCATCTCCTACGAGCAGTACTTC.

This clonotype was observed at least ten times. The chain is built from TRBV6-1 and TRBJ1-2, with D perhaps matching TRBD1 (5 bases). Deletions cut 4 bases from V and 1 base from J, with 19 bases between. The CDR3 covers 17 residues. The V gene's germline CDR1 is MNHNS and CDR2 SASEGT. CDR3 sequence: CASSGPGTGDLNYGYTF. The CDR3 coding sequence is TGTGCCAGCAGTGGCCCCGGTACGGGGGATCTTAACTATGGCTACACCTTC.

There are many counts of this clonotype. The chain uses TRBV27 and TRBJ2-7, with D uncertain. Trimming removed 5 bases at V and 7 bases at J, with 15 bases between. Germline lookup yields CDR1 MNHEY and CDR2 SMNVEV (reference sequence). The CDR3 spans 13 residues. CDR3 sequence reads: CASSHSLDQEQYF. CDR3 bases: TGTGCCAGCAGTCACAGCCTCGACCAGGAGCAGTACTTC.

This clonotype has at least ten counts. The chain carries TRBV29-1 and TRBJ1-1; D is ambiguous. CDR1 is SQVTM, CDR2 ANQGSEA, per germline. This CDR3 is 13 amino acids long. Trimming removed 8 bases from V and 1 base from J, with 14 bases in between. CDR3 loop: CSSVWKENTEAFF. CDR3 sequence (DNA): TGCAGCTCGGTGTGGAAGGAGAACACTGAAGCTTTCTTT.

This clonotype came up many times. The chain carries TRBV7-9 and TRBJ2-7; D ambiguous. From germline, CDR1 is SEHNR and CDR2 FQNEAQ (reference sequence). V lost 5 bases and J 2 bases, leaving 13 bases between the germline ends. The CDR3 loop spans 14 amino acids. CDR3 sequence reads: CASSADLSPYEQYF. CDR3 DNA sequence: TGTGCCAGCAGCGCAGACCTATCGCCCTACGAGCAGTACTTC.

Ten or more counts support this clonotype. The DNA for the CDR3 is TGCAGCGGGACAGGGGGCCGCACTGAAGCTTTCTTT. It yields the protein CSGTGGRTEAFF. This rearrangement joins TRBV29-1 to TRBJ1-1, with 11 bases fitting TRBD1. The V gene end was trimmed by 7 bases and the J gene end by 4 bases; junction bases not matched to a gene: 2. Germline V gene data show CDR1 as SQVTM and CDR2 as ANQGSEA. The CDR3 has 12 residues.

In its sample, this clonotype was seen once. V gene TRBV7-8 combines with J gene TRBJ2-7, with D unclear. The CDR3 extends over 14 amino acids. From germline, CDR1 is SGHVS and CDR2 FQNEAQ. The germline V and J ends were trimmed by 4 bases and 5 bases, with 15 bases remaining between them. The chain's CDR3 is CASSSVRPDHEQYF. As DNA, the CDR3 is TGTGCCAGCAGCTCGGTTAGACCGGACCACGAGCAGTACTTC.

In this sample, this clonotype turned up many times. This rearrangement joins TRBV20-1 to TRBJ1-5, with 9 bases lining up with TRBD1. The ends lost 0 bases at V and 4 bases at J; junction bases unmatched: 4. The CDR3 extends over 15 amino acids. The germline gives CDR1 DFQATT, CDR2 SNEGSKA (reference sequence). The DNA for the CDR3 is TGCAGTGCTAGAGATGGGACAGGGCTAAATCAGCCCCAGCATTTT. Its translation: CSARDGTGLNQPQHF.

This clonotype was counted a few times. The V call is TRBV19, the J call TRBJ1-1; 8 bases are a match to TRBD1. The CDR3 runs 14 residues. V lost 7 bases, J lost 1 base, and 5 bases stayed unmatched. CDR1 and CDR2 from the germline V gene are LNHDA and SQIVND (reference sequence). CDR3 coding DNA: TGTGCCAGTAAGCGGGACAGGCAGAACACTGAAGCTTTCTTT. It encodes CASKRDRQNTEAFF.

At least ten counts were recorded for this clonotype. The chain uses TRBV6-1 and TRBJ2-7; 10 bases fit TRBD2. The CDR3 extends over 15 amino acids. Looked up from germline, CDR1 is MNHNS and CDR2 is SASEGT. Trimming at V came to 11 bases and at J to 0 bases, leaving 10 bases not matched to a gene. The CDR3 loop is CAGSSSSGSSYEQYF. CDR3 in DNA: TGTGCCGGGTCGTCTTCTAGCGGGAGCTCCTACGAGCAGTACTTC.

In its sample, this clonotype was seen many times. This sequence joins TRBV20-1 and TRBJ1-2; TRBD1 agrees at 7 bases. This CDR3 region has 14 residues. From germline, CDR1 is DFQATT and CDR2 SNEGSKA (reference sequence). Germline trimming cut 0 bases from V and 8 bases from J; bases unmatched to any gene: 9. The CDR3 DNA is TGCAGTGCTAGAGAAGACAGGGTGGAAATAGGCTACACCTTC. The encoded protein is CSAREDRVEIGYTF.

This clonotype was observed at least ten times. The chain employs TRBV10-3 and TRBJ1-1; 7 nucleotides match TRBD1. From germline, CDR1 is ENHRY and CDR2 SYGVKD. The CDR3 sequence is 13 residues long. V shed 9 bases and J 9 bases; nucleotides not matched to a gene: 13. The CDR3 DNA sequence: TGTGCCATTTTTCACGAGGGGGCGCGGAAAGCTTTCTTT. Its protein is CAIFHEGARKAFF.

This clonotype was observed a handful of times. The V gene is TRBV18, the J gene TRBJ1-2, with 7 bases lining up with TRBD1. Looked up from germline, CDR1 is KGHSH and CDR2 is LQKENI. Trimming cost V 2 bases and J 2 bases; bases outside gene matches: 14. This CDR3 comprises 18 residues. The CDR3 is CASSPSTGVSRMNYGYTF. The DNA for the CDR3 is TGTGCCAGCTCACCAAGCACAGGGGTCTCGCGTATGAACTATGGCTACACCTTC.

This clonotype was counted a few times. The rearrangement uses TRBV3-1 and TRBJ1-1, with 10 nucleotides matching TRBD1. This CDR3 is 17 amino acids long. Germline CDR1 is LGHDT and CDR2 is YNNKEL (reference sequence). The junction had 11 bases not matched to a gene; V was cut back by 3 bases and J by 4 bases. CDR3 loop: CASSQDDRGRISTEAFF. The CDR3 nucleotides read TGTGCCAGCAGCCAGGACGACAGGGGGCGAATTTCCACTGAAGCTTTCTTT.

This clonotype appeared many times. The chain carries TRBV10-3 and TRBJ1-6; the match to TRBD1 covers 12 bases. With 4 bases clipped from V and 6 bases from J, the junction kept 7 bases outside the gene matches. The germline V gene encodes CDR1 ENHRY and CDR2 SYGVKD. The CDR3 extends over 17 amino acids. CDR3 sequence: CAISVGDRGRSNSPLHF. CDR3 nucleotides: TGTGCCATCAGTGTAGGGGACAGGGGGCGAAGTAATTCACCCCTCCACTTT.

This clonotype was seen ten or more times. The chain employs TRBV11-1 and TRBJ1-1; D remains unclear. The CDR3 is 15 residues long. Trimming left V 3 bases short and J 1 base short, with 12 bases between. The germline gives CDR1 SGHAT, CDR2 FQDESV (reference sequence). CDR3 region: CASSLYEAGNTEAFF. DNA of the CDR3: TGTGCCAGCAGCTTGTATGAGGCGGGGAACACTGAAGCTTTCTTT.

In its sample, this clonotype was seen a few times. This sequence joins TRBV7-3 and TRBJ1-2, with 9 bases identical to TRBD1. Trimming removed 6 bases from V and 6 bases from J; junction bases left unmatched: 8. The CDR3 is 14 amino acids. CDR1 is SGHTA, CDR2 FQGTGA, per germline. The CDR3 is CASSSNTGGDGYTF. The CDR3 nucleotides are TGTGCCAGCAGTTCCAACACAGGGGGCGATGGCTACACCTTC.

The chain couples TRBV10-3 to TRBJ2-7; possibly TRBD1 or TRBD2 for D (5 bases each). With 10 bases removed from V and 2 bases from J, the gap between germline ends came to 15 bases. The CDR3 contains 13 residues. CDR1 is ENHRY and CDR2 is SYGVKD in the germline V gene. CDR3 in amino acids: CATGRGQTYEQYF. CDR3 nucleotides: TGTGCCACAGGTCGGGGCCAGACCTACGAGCAGTACTTC.

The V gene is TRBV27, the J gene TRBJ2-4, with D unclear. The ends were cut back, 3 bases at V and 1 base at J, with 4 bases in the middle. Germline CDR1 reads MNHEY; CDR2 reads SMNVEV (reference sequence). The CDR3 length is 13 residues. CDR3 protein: CASSFNAKNIQYF. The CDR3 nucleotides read TGTGCCAGCAGTTTTAATGCCAAAAACATTCAGTACTTC.

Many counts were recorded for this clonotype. This chain's CDR3 is CASSSEPGPNYGYTF. CDR3 bases: TGTGCCAGCAGCTCCGAACCCGGACCTAACTATGGCTACACCTTC. V gene TRBV11-3 combines with J gene TRBJ1-2; D is unclear. The CDR3 is 15 residues long. V was trimmed by 4 bases and J by 0 bases, leaving 12 bases between them. Germline V CDR1 and CDR2: SGHNT, YENEEA.

CDR3 amino acids: CASSIGTVIYEQYF. The CDR3 DNA is TGTGCCAGCAGTATCGGGACAGTGATTTACGAGCAGTACTTC. The chain has TRBV28 and TRBJ2-7; 7 bases match TRBD1. In germline, CDR1 is MDHEN, CDR2 SYDVKM. Germline trimming cut 5 bases from V and 4 bases from J; bases unmatched to any gene: 8. The CDR3 covers 14 residues. The full variable domain, in which reference TRBV28 and TRBJ2-7 provide the parts outside the CDR3, is DVKVTQSSRYLVKRTGEKVFLECVQDMDHENMFWYRQDPGLGLRLIYFSYDVKMKEKGDIPEGYSVSREKKERFSLILESASTNQTSMYLCASSIGTVIYEQYFGPGTRLTVT.

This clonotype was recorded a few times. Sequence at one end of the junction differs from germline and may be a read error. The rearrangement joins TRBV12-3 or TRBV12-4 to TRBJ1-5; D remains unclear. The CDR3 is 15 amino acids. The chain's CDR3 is CASSVAGNANQPQHF. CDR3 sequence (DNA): TGTGCCAGCAGTGTAGCGGGAAATGCCAATCAGCCCCAGCATTTT.

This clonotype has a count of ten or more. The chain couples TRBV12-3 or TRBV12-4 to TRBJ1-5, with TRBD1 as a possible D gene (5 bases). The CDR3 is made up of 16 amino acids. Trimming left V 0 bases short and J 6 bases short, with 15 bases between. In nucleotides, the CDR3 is TGTGCCAGCAGTTTAGCGAGGGGCCAGGGTGGTCAGCCCCAGCATTTT. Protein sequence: CASSLARGQGGQPQHF.

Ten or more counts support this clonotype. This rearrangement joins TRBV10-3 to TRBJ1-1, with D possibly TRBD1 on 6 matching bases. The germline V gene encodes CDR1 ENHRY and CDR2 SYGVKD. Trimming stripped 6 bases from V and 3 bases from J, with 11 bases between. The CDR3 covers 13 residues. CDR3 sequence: CAIRTGTDTEAFF. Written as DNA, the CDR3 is TGTGCCATCAGGACAGGTACGGACACTGAAGCTTTCTTT.

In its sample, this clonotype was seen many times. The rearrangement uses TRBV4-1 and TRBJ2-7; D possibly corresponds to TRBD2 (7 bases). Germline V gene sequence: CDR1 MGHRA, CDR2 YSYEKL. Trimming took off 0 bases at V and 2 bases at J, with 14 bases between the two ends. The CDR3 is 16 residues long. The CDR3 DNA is TGCGCCAGCAGCCAAGATAGCGCGGGGGCAACCTACGAGCAGTACTTC. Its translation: CASSQDSAGATYEQYF.

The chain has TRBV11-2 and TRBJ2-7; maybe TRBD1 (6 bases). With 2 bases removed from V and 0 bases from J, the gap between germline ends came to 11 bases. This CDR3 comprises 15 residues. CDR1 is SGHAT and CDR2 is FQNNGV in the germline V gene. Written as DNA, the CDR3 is TGTGCCAGCAGCTTACATACAGGGCCCTCCTACGAGCAGTACTTC. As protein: CASSLHTGPSYEQYF.

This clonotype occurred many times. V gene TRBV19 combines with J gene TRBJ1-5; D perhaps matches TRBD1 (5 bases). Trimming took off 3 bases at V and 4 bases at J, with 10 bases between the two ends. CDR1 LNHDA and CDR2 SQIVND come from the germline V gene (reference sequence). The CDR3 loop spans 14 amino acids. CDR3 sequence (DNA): TGTGCCAGTAGTATTGCAGGGCGGAATCAGCCCCAGCATTTT. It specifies CASSIAGRNQPQHF.

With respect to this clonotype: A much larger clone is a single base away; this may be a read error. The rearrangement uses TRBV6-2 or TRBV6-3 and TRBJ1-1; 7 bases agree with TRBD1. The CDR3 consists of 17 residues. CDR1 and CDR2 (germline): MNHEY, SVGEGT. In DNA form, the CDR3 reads TGTGCCAACAGTTACCTCCCTCTGGACAGGCCTAACACTGAAGCTTTCTTT. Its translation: CANSYLPLDRPNTEAFF.

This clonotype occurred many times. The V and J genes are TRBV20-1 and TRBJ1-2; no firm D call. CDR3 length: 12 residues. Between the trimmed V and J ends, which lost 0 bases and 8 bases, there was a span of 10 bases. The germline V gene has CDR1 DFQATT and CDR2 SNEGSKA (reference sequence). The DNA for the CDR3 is TGCAGTGCTAGAGATCCGGGGTTCGGCTACACCTTC. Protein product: CSARDPGFGYTF.